This TCR beta chain stems from a study of human thymus T cells. Assay used: immunoSEQ multiplex PCR; TCRdb lists only in-frame clones, some missing. In the table there are some 44,000 clones, 85% to 95% of which are singletons. This receptor was obtained from a girl under two years old with a congenital heart defect but otherwise immunologically healthy. Sequencing was carried out using blood.

CDR3 in DNA: TGTGCCAGCAGTTTAATGGGGGCGGGCAATCAGCCCCAGCATTTT. It codes for CASSLMGAGNQPQHF. The gene calls are TRBV27 and TRBJ1-5; weak D call: TRBD1 (6 bases). V dropped 2 bases and J dropped 2 bases, with 10 bases sitting between them. There are 15 residues in the CDR3. Germline CDR1 MNHEY, CDR2 SMNVEV (reference sequence).